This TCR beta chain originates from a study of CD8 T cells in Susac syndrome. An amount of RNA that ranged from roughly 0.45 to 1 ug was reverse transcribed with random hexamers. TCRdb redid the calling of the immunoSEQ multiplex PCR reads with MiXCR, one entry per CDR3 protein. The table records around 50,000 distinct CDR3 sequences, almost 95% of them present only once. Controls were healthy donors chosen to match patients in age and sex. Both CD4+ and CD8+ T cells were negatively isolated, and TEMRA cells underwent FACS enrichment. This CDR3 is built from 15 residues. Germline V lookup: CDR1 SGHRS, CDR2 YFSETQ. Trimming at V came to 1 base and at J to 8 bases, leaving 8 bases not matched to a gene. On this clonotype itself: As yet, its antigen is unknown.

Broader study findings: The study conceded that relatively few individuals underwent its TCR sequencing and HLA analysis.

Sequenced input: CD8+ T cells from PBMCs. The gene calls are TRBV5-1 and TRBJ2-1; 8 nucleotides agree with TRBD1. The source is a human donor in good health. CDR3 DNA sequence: TGCGCCAGCAGCTTGAACAGGGGGGTCCGCGATGAGCAGTTCTTC. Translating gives CASSLNRGVRDEQFF.